This T cell receptor (beta chain) is from a study of T cells in Graves' hyperthyroidism and ophthalmopathy. Amplification yielded TCR beta CDR3 regions, with RNA transcripts as the source. With the HTBI primer set, the TCR CDR3 went through a first round of RT-PCR. TCRdb re-called the multiplex PCR reads through MiXCR, storing one row per CDR3 protein. The sample contains about 130,000 distinct CDR3 sequences, less than 25% of which appear only once. Germline CDR1 SEHNR, CDR2 FQNEAQ (reference sequence). This CDR3 spans 14 amino acids. Trimming cost V 4 bases and J 3 bases, with 12 bases left between them.

This sequence joins TRBV7-9 and TRBJ1-1, with D possibly TRBD1 on 6 matching bases. The TCR originated in a woman between 50 and 59 years old with Graves' hyperthyroidism that later progressed to Graves' ophthalmopathy. Sequenced input: blood. In nucleotides, the CDR3 is TGTGCCAGCAGCTCCTTCAGGGGCTACACTGAAGCTTTCTTT. This translates into CASSSFRGYTEAFF.